These T cell receptor beta chains were read from a single sample in a study of T cell clonotyping in hematopoietic cell transplantation. Sequencing used immunoSEQ multiplex PCR; TCRdb keeps in-frame clones, though not all of them. The repertoire consists of just over 8,500 clones, with approximately 85% occurring once and the leading ten covering around 30%. The sequencing used PBMCs, collected 180 days after allogeneic stem cell transplant. The receptors here all came from a female patient between 30 and 45 years old who had an allogeneic stem cell transplant, so the T cells may come from the graft donor. Some clones in this sample may be carry-over from other donors' samples. CDR3s include the opening cysteine and the closing phenylalanine or tryptophan. Fields, in order: clone size, J gene, CDR3 length, D gene, V gene, CDR3 DNA, CDR3 protein. D genes are given only for firm matches. Size is stated for part of the rows, as once, few or many counts, or as a class when the clone is expanded.

NA TRBJ1-4 19 TRBD1 TRBV11-2 TGTGCCAGCAGCCCCGGGGACAGGGAAGGCCTGGTGTCCAATGAAAAACTGTTTTTT CASSPGDREGLVSNEKLFF
NA TRBJ1-2 15 TRBD1 TRBV6-5 TGTGCCAGCAGCCGTACCGGGACAGGGGGTTTTGGCTACACCTTC CASSRTGTGGFGYTF
NA TRBJ1-4 17 NA TRBV5-1 TGCGCCAGCAGCTTAAGACCTACCGCCGATGATAATGAAAAACTGTTTTTT CASSLRPTADDNEKLFF
NA TRBJ1-4 15 NA TRBV5-8 TGTGCCAGCAGCTTGCAGGGAGCAACTAATGAAAAACTGTTTTTT CASSLQGATNEKLFF
NA TRBJ1-2 13 NA TRBV6-1 TGTGCCAGCAGTCCGGAGTCCGGTGATGGCTACACCTTC CASSPESGDGYTF
NA TRBJ2-4 16 TRBD1 TRBV13 TGTGCCAGCAGCTTACGGGACAGATGGGGCAAAAACATTCAGTACTTC CASSLRDRWGKNIQYF
NA TRBJ2-5 14 NA TRBV9 TGTGCCAGCAGCGTAGCATCAGCCCAAGAGACCCAGTACTTC CASSVASAQETQYF
NA TRBJ2-3 16 TRBD2 TRBV5-1 TGCGCCAGCAGCTTTTCTAGCGGGGCTATGGCAGATACGCAGTATTTT CASSFSSGAMADTQYF
NA TRBJ1-3 14 TRBD1 TRBV29-1 TGCAGCGTCGCCTTACAGGGGATTGGAAACACCATATATTTT CSVALQGIGNTIYF
NA TRBJ2-2 14 NA TRBV7-2 TGTGCCAGCAGCTTAAGAGGGTGGACCGGGGAGCTGTTTTTT CASSLRGWTGELFF
NA TRBJ2-7 15 NA TRBV10-3 TGTGCCATCAGTGACGGTGCCCTTAGCTCCTACGAGCAGTACTTC CAISDGALSSYEQYF
NA TRBJ1-1 10 NA TRBV2 TGTGCCAGCGCGGACGCTGAAGCTTTCTTT CASADAEAFF
NA TRBJ1-4 16 NA TRBV4-2 TGTGCCAGCAGCCAAGAAGGGGGGGACGCTAATGAAAAACTGTTTTTT CASSQEGGDANEKLFF
NA TRBJ2-7 14 TRBD1 TRBV10-2 TGCGCCAGCAGAGCCCCCGGGACAGGGCAAGAGCAGTACTTC CASRAPGTGQEQYF
NA TRBJ2-5 16 NA TRBV18 TGTGCCAGCTCACCACCGAGAGGGGTAGATGGAGAGACCCAGTACTTC CASSPPRGVDGETQYF
NA TRBJ1-2 14 NA TRBV5-1 TGCGCCAGCAGCTTCGGTCTGGACAGCTATGGCTACACCTTC CASSFGLDSYGYTF
NA TRBJ2-7 14 NA TRBV7-6 TGTGCCAGCACCCATGGGGGGCGCAATAACGAGCAGTACTTC CASTHGGRNNEQYF
NA TRBJ1-3 15 NA TRBV7-7 TGTGCCAGCAGCTTAGGTCAGGGAACTGGAAACACCATATATTTT CASSLGQGTGNTIYF
NA TRBJ1-1 17 NA TRBV4-3 TGCGCCAGCAGCCAAGATCGGGGAGGAATCATGAACACTGAAGCTTTCTTT CASSQDRGGIMNTEAFF
NA TRBJ2-2 21 TRBD1 TRBV14 TGTGCCAGCAGCCGCATACACTCGGGGACAGGGGTTCTTCGTAACACCGGGGAGCTGTTTTTT CASSRIHSGTGVLRNTGELFF
NA TRBJ1-4 14 TRBD1 TRBV5-6 TGTGCCAGCAGCTCGACAGGGGAGGGTGAAAAACTGTTTTTT CASSSTGEGEKLFF
NA TRBJ1-4 14 NA TRBV7-9 TGTGCCAGCAGTTTACAGGGAGGGGGTGAAAAACTGTTTTTT CASSLQGGGEKLFF
once TRBJ1-1 13 NA TRBV11-3 TGTGCCAGCAGCCACCGACAGCCTCCTGAAGCTTTCTTT CASSHRQPPEAFF
once TRBJ2-2 14 NA TRBV9 TGTGCCAGCAGTAGAGCCTCGAACACCGGGGAGCTGTTTTTT CASSRASNTGELFF
NA TRBJ1-5 16 NA TRBV18 TGTGCCAGCTCACCACTCGGGGTATATAGCAATCAGCCCCAGCATTTT CASSPLGVYSNQPQHF
NA TRBJ2-2 13 NA TRBV2 TGTGCCAGCAGCACTACGAACACCGGGGAGCTGTTTTTT CASSTTNTGELFF
NA TRBJ2-5 11 NA TRBV2 TGTGCCAGCCTTGTGGGGGAGACCCAGTACTTC CASLVGETQYF
once TRBJ2-2 19 TRBD2 TRBV4-1 TGCGCCAGCAGCCAACCCGGGACTAGCGGGGGTTTAAGTACCGGGGAGCTGTTTTTT CASSQPGTSGGLSTGELFF
few TRBJ1-1 13 NA TRBV29-1 TGCAGCGTTGTCCCGGGGTCGAACACTGAAGCTTTCTTT CSVVPGSNTEAFF
once TRBJ2-7 12 NA TRBV29-1 TGCAGCGTTGCCTGGACTACCTACGAGCAGTACTTC CSVAWTTYEQYF
NA TRBJ2-3 13 NA TRBV11-3 TGTGCCAGCAGCCCGAGACCCACAGATACGCAGTATTTT CASSPRPTDTQYF
NA TRBJ1-2 14 NA TRBV4-1 TGCGCCAGCAGCCAAGATAGCGGGGGTCGGGGCTACACCTTC CASSQDSGGRGYTF
NA TRBJ1-1 15 NA TRBV6-4 TGTGCCAGCAGACCAGAGAATCATCAGAACACTGAAGCTTTCTTT CASRPENHQNTEAFF
NA TRBJ2-7 13 NA TRBV6-5 TGTGCCAGCAGTTACGACTCTCCCCCCGAGCAGTACTTC CASSYDSPPEQYF
NA TRBJ2-5 15 NA TRBV6-1 TGTGCCAGCAGTGAAGAATGGGGGTACCAAGAGACCCAGTACTTC CASSEEWGYQETQYF
NA TRBJ2-2 13 NA TRBV30 TGTGCCTGGTCGACCTTTGCGGCCGGGGAGCTGTTTTTT CAWSTFAAGELFF
NA TRBJ2-3 15 NA TRBV5-1 TGCGCCAGCAGCTCGGTACCGACAGCCCCAAATACGCAGTATTTT CASSSVPTAPNTQYF
NA TRBJ2-7 16 NA TRBV15 TGTGCCACCAGCAGGGCTACAGGCTGGATGTCCTACGAGCAGTACTTC CATSRATGWMSYEQYF
NA TRBJ2-1 15 NA TRBV4-1 TGCGCCAGCAGCCAAGATTGGCCGGAGTACAATGAGCAGTTCTTC CASSQDWPEYNEQFF
few TRBJ1-2 15 NA TRBV19 TGTGCCAGTAGTATTAATCAGGGGCTTAGCTATGGCTACACCTTC CASSINQGLSYGYTF
NA TRBJ2-7 14 TRBD1 TRBV7-9 TGTGCCAGCAGCCCAAACAGGGGACCGAACGAGCAGTACTTC CASSPNRGPNEQYF
NA TRBJ1-6 11 NA TRBV20-1 TGCAGTGCTAGGGGGGGTTCACCCCTCCACTTT CSARGGSPLHF
NA TRBJ2-3 15 NA TRBV5-1 TGCGCCAGCAGCTTTACAGGGGAGGGCACAGATACGCAGTATTTT CASSFTGEGTDTQYF
NA TRBJ1-1 13 NA TRBV29-1 TGCAGCGCAAACGGCCCGGGGGGCACTGAAGCTTTCTTT CSANGPGGTEAFF
NA TRBJ2-4 17 TRBD2 TRBV7-2 TGTGCCAGCAGCTTCCTCCCTAGCGGGGGGAGGGAAAACATTCAGTACTTC CASSFLPSGGRENIQYF
NA TRBJ2-7 15 NA TRBV7-2 TGTGCCAGCAGCTTAGGCCGGGGGACCACCTACGAGCAGTACTTC CASSLGRGTTYEQYF